The entry below gives a single TCR beta chain sequence along with its context. The antigen remains unidentified. Presence of unique molecular identifiers characterized the TCR beta cDNA libraries. TCRdb processed the PCR reads anew with MiXCR; each CDR3 protein has one entry. The table has around 400,000 distinct CDR3 sequences, approximately 33% seen once. The data derive from a study of post-analysis software for immune sequencing data. Study background: Courses of disease covered relapsing-remitting, secondary progressive and progressive-relapsing multiple sclerosis.

The CDR3 sequence is 14 residues long. The V end lost 4 bases, the J end lost 0 bases, and 8 bases lay between the germline ends. CDR1 and CDR2 (germline): SGHAT, FQNNGV. The study, taken as a whole, reports: Compared with controls, patients had more of about 5 TRBV segments, including TRBV5-6, TRBV5-1 and TRBV20-1. Significantly decreased normalized Chao1 diversity was recorded for multiple sclerosis patients relative to controls. Under F measure analysis, samples from one preparation batch co-clustered strongly.

Source material: blood. The TCR comes from a girl aged 5-17 years with multiple sclerosis. The V gene is TRBV11-2, the J gene TRBJ2-3, with D possibly being TRBD2 (5 bases). This chain's CDR3 is CASSCGPSTDTQYF. CDR3 bases: TGTGCCAGCAGCTGCGGGCCAAGCACAGATACGCAGTATTTT.